This TCR beta chain was captured by sequencing in a study of blood T cells in healthy people across ages. Healthy Caucasian individuals from Russia aged 6 to 90 served as donors. No fewer than 5 micrograms of total RNA were isolated from every sample. Study results and limitations: Not knowing donor CMV status may have confounded expanded clonotype changes. Per million T cells, TCR beta diversity dropped roughly linearly as age increased.

This CDR3 spans 16 amino acids. J gave up 4 bases and V 5 bases, and 8 bases lay outside the gene matches. Germline V lookup: CDR1 MDHEN, CDR2 SYDVKM. The authors ran a second PCR of about 6 to 11 cycles using a sample-barcoded 5' primer and a J-beta primer mix. TCRdb recomputed calls from the 5' RACE reads with MiXCR, one row per CDR3 protein. The sample includes fewer than 900,000 distinct CDR3 sequences, around 48% of them seen just once. Comment on this clonotype: Its antigen is still unknown.

This TCR derives from an older woman in good health. This chain uses TRBV28 with TRBJ2-7; 13 nucleotides align to TRBD2. The specimen was blood. The CDR3 sequence: CASSTYGLAGVYEQYF. The CDR3, as DNA: TGTGCCAGCAGTACCTACGGACTAGCGGGAGTGTACGAGCAGTACTTC. Based on the CDR3 plus reference TRBV28 and TRBJ2-7, the full variable domain is DVKVTQSSRYLVKRTGEKVFLECVQDMDHENMFWYRQDPGLGLRLIYFSYDVKMKEKGDIPEGYSVSREKKERFSLILESASTNQTSMYLCASSTYGLAGVYEQYFGPGTRLTVT.